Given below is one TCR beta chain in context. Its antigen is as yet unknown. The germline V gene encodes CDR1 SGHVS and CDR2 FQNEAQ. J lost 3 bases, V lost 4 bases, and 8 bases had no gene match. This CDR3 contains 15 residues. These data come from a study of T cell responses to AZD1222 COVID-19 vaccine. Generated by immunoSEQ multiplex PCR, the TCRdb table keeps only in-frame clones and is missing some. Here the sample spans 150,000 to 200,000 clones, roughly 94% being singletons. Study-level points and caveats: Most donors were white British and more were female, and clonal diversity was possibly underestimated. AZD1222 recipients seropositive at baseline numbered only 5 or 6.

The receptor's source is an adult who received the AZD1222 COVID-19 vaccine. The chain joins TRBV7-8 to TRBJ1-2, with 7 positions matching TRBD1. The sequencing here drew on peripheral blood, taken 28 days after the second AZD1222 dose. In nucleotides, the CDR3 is TGTGCCAGCAGCTCCGGGACAGCTTTTTACTATGGCTACACCTTC. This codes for CASSSGTAFYYGYTF.